Presented here are 30 T cell receptor beta chains from one specimen sequenced in a study of T cell responses to AZD1222 COVID-19 vaccine. Some clones are missing from TCRdb's copy, which holds only in-frame ones; the method was immunoSEQ multiplex PCR. The repertoire consists of around 94,000 clones, with less than 85% occurring once and the leading ten covering 4.5%. The source was peripheral blood, collected 28 days after the second AZD1222 dose. All receptors derive from an adult who received the AZD1222 COVID-19 vaccine.

CDR3 in amino acids: CASRPGLGGYEQYF. CDR3 nucleotide sequence: TGTGCCAGCAGGCCAGGTCTCGGGGGCTACGAGCAGTACTTC. The chain employs TRBV5-4 and TRBJ2-7, with D tentatively TRBD2 (6 bases). Germline CDR1 SGHNT, CDR2 YYREEE (reference sequence). V lost 5 bases to trimming and J lost 3 bases, with 15 bases between them. The CDR3 is 14 residues long.

The chain employs TRBV5-6 and TRBJ2-7; 12 bases align to TRBD2. This CDR3 is 15 amino acids long. Germline V CDR1 and CDR2: SGHDT, YYEEEE. After removal of 3 bases from V and 7 bases from J, the junction contained 8 bases not matched to a gene. The CDR3 sequence: CASSWGLAGGLEQYF. For the CDR3, the DNA is TGTGCCAGCAGCTGGGGGCTAGCGGGAGGGCTGGAGCAGTACTTC.

The chain has TRBV24-1 and TRBJ2-1, with D hard to call. The CDR3 contains 15 residues. V lost 6 bases, J lost 4 bases, and 15 bases lay in between. Germline CDR1 is KGHDR and CDR2 is SFDVKD. The CDR3, as DNA: TGTGCCACCAGTCAAGCCAGGACGTCATACAATGAGCAGTTCTTC. Translated, it gives CATSQARTSYNEQFF.

The genes are TRBV5-1 and TRBJ2-1; tentative D call: TRBD2 (6 bases). Germline loops: CDR1 SGHRS, CDR2 YFSETQ. Trimming removed 5 bases at V and 3 bases at J, with 15 bases between. The CDR3 contains 15 residues. The CDR3: CASSGALADYNEQFF. The CDR3 bases are TGCGCCAGCAGTGGAGCCTTAGCGGACTACAATGAGCAGTTCTTC.

The V call is TRBV9, the J call TRBJ2-1, with 8 bases that match TRBD2. The CDR3 is 14 amino acids. The germline gives CDR1 SGDLS, CDR2 YYNGEE. The V and J ends lost 1 base and 6 bases, in that order; junction bases with no gene match: 3. The CDR3 DNA sequence: TGTGCCAGCAGCGTAAGTCTAGCGGGCAATGAGCAGTTCTTC. Translating gives CASSVSLAGNEQFF.

The V and J genes are TRBV9 and TRBJ2-7; 10 positions agree with TRBD2. The J segment lost 5 bases and the V segment lost 2 bases, leaving 1 base of the junction unmatched. The CDR3 contains 13 residues. Germline lookup yields CDR1 SGDLS and CDR2 YYNGEE. The CDR3 spells CASSVSGGDEQYF. As DNA, the CDR3 is TGTGCCAGCAGCGTGAGCGGGGGGGACGAGCAGTACTTC.

This chain links TRBV6-5 with TRBJ2-7; possibly TRBD1 or TRBD2 for D (5 bases each). V gave up 7 bases and J gave up 3 bases, with 10 bases separating them. The CDR3 runs to 12 residues. Germline V lookup: CDR1 MNHEY, CDR2 SVGAGI. CDR3 coding DNA: TGTGCCAGCACCGGGGCTAGCTACGAGCAGTACTTC. Translated: CASTGASYEQYF.

The J gene is TRBJ2-2, the V gene TRBV27, with 10 positions matching TRBD2. J was trimmed by 1 base and V by 7 bases; bases with no gene match: 9. Germline V gene sequence: CDR1 MNHEY, CDR2 SMNVEV (reference sequence). This CDR3 region has 17 residues. This CDR3 is CASTRGSGGLNTGELFF. CDR3 DNA: TGTGCCAGCACCCGAGGTAGCGGGGGGTTGAACACCGGGGAGCTGTTTTTT.

The V call is TRBV15, the J call TRBJ1-1, with D unresolved. V lost 0 bases to trimming and J lost 4 bases, with 9 bases between them. The CDR3 is 14 amino acids. CDR1 is LNHNV, CDR2 YYDKDF, per germline (reference sequence). The CDR3 DNA reads TGTGCCACCAGCAGAGATTTGGACGGCACTGAAGCTTTCTTT. Translation: CATSRDLDGTEAFF. The whole variable domain, remainder taken from reference TRBV15 and TRBJ1-1, is DAMVIQNPRYQVTQFGKPVTLSCSQTLNHNVMYWYQQKSSQAPKLLFHYYDKDFNNEADTPDNFQSRRPNTSFCFLDIRSPGLGDTAMYLCATSRDLDGTEAFFGQGTRLTVV.

V and J are TRBV19 and TRBJ1-2; 9 bases fit TRBD1. The trim removed 8 bases at V and 2 bases at J, leaving 9 bases unmatched. The CDR3 has 15 residues. Germline assignment: CDR1 LNHDA and CDR2 SQIVND (reference sequence). In DNA form, the CDR3 reads TGTGCCAGTTCCCTCTTGGGACAGGGAAACTATGGCTACACCTTC. This codes for CASSLLGQGNYGYTF.

The chain couples TRBV7-9 to TRBJ1-2; 9 nucleotides match TRBD1. CDR1 is SEHNR, CDR2 FQNEAQ, per germline (reference sequence). The CDR3 consists of 16 residues. Unmatched junction bases numbered 8, after V lost 2 bases and J lost 4 bases. The CDR3 DNA reads TGTGCCAGCAGCTTATTGACGGGACAGGGCACCTATGGCTACACCTTC. Its protein is CASSLLTGQGTYGYTF.

This clone was seen a handful of times. The V gene is TRBV7-9, the J gene TRBJ1-1; 8 bases are shared with TRBD1. The CDR3 sequence is 16 residues long. V was clipped by 1 base and J by 5 bases; unmatched bases: 9. Germline CDR1 SEHNR, CDR2 FQNEAQ (reference sequence). The CDR3 sequence is CASSLDLTGAGTEAFF. Written as DNA, the CDR3 is TGTGCCAGCAGCTTAGACCTGACAGGGGCAGGGACTGAAGCTTTCTTT.

The chain recombines TRBV19 with TRBJ1-1; a possible D gene is TRBD1 (6 bases). V was pared by 7 bases and J by 1 base, with 13 bases between. CDR1 is LNHDA and CDR2 is SQIVND in the germline V gene (reference sequence). The CDR3 is 14 amino acids. The DNA for the CDR3 is TGTGCCAGTAAAAGGCGACAGGAGAACACTGAAGCTTTCTTT. As protein: CASKRRQENTEAFF. The entire variable domain, with the rest obtained from reference TRBV19 and TRBJ1-1, is as follows: DGGITQSPKYLFRKEGQNVTLSCEQNLNHDAMYWYRQDPGQGLRLIYYSQIVNDFQKGDIAEGYSVSREKKESFPLTVTSAQKNPTAFYLCASKRRQENTEAFFGQGTRLTVV.

This clone was picked up a small number of times. The CDR3 DNA reads TGTGCCTGGAGGGGCCTTACAGGGTTTGCGAACACCGGGGAGCTGTTTTTT. This gives the protein CAWRGLTGFANTGELFF. This chain connects TRBV30 to TRBJ2-2; maybe TRBD1 (6 bases). The CDR3 extends over 17 amino acids. Germline loops: CDR1 GTSNPN, CDR2 SVGIG (reference sequence). V was cut by 3 bases and J by 0 bases, with 17 bases left in between.

The chain uses TRBV29-1 and TRBJ2-2; 7 bases agree with TRBD2. CDR3 length: 13 amino acids. Germline V gene sequence: CDR1 SQVTM, CDR2 ANQGSEA. V dropped 4 bases and J dropped 8; count of bases not matched to a gene: 7. As DNA, the CDR3 is TGCAGCGTTGGGTTGGGACTACAGGGGGAGCTGTTTTTT. This encodes CSVGLGLQGELFF.

The chain has TRBV5-6 and TRBJ2-5; D gene uncertain. This CDR3 has 12 amino acids. The ends were cut back, 0 bases at V and 5 bases at J, with 5 bases in the middle. Looked up from germline, CDR1 is SGHDT and CDR2 is YYEEEE. CDR3 nucleotide sequence: TGTGCCAGCAGCTTGGACCCGGAGACCCAGTACTTC. Translated: CASSLDPETQYF.

The chain carries TRBV27 and TRBJ2-7; the D gene is possibly TRBD1 (6 bases). Germline V gene sequence: CDR1 MNHEY, CDR2 SMNVEV (reference sequence). This CDR3 is built from 16 residues. V was shortened by 1 base and J by 3 bases, with 16 bases between the two germline ends. The CDR3 loop reads CASSLYDRRRGYEQYF. CDR3 nucleotides: TGTGCCAGCAGTTTATACGACCGACGCAGGGGCTACGAGCAGTACTTC.

This clone was recorded once. The chain employs TRBV18 and TRBJ1-5; D gene uncertain. V lost 2 bases and J lost 0, with 5 bases in between. Germline V CDR1 and CDR2: KGHSH, LQKENI. This CDR3 has 14 residues. CDR3 nucleotide sequence: TGTGCCAGCTCACCAGGATATAGCAATCAGCCCCAGCATTTT. This gives the protein CASSPGYSNQPQHF.

This chain uses TRBV9 with TRBJ2-3; D perhaps matches TRBD1 (6 bases). Trimming pared 4 bases from V and 3 bases from J, leaving 12 bases between. From germline, CDR1 is SGDLS and CDR2 YYNGEE. CDR3 size: 14 residues. The CDR3: CASSITGSTDTQYF. As DNA, the CDR3 is TGTGCCAGCAGCATAACAGGGAGTACAGATACGCAGTATTTT.

V usage is TRBV28 and J usage is TRBJ1-3, with 10 nucleotides matching TRBD1. V dropped 6 bases and J dropped 4; count of bases not matched to a gene: 9. This CDR3 region has 16 residues. From germline, CDR1 is MDHEN and CDR2 SYDVKM. Here the CDR3 DNA reads TGTGCCAGCAGGCCCGGGGACAGGGGACTGGGAAACACCATATATTTT. Residues: CASRPGDRGLGNTIYF.

The rearrangement uses TRBV4-3 and TRBJ2-6, with unresolved D. There are 14 residues in the CDR3. Trimming left V 0 bases short and J 4 bases short, with 4 bases between. The germline CDR1 and CDR2 sequences are LGHNA and YSLEER. The CDR3 DNA follows: TGCGCCAGCAGCCAAGATGGGGGGGCCAACGTCCTGACTTTC. Protein product: CASSQDGGANVLTF.

The chain couples TRBV4-2 to TRBJ2-1, with TRBD1 as a possible D gene (5 bases). V was pared by 4 bases and J by 0 bases, with 16 bases between. Looked up from germline, CDR1 is LGHNA and CDR2 is YNFKEQ. This CDR3 has 17 residues. The chain's CDR3 is CASSPWGAESSYNEQFF. CDR3 bases: TGTGCCAGCAGCCCCTGGGGCGCCGAAAGCTCCTACAATGAGCAGTTCTTC.

The rearrangement joins TRBV9 to TRBJ2-1; 10 nucleotides align to TRBD2. Germline values: CDR1 SGDLS, CDR2 YYNGEE. The ends lost 2 bases at V and 6 bases at J; junction bases unmatched: 5. The CDR3 covers 15 residues. The CDR3 DNA sequence: TGTGCCAGCAGCGTTAGCGGGGGGACCCGCAATGAGCAGTTCTTC. This codes for CASSVSGGTRNEQFF.

The J gene is TRBJ2-3, the V gene TRBV3-1 (or the pseudogene TRBV3-2), with 8 bases matching TRBD1. Germline values: CDR1 LGHDT, CDR2 YNNKEL (reference sequence). The CDR3 covers 16 residues. V lost 4 bases to trimming and J lost 0 bases; unmatched junction nucleotides: 6. The CDR3 sequence is CASSRTGQLSTDTQYF. CDR3 nucleotide sequence: TGTGCCAGCAGCCGGACAGGGCAACTCAGCACAGATACGCAGTATTTT.

The chain is built from TRBV3-1 (or the pseudogene TRBV3-2) and TRBJ2-3; a weak D match, TRBD1 (5 bases). Trimming took 2 bases from V and 0 from J, leaving 12 bases between them. Germline-derived CDR1 and CDR2 are LGHDT and YNNKEL (reference sequence). CDR3 length equals 16 residues. CDR3 loop: CASSQTPTVSTDTQYF. DNA of the CDR3: TGTGCCAGCAGCCAAACCCCGACAGTTAGCACAGATACGCAGTATTTT.

The genes are TRBV29-1 and TRBJ2-3, with D hard to call. V lost 4 bases to trimming and J lost 3 bases, with 14 bases between them. Germline CDR1 is SQVTM and CDR2 is ANQGSEA. The CDR3 is made up of 14 amino acids. CDR3 nucleotides: TGCAGCGTTGGTGGTCGGGCCCTTACAGATACGCAGTATTTT. It is translated as CSVGGRALTDTQYF.

The rearrangement joins TRBV28 to TRBJ2-2; D might be TRBD2 (6 bases). The CDR3 is 15 residues long. V was clipped by 5 bases and J by 2 bases, with 12 bases between them. CDR1 and CDR2 from the germline V gene are MDHEN and SYDVKM. In nucleotides, the CDR3 is TGTGCCAGCAGTACTACCGGGAGAAACACCGGGGAGCTGTTTTTT. Translated: CASSTTGRNTGELFF.

V and J are TRBV7-3 and TRBJ2-5, with a possible D match to TRBD1 (6 bases). The CDR3 covers 13 residues. Trimming pared 5 bases from V and 6 bases from J, leaving 13 bases between. The V gene's germline CDR1 is SGHTA and CDR2 FQGTGA. CDR3: CASSQDRMQTQYF. The CDR3 DNA reads as TGTGCCAGCAGCCAAGACAGGATGCAGACCCAGTACTTC.

The chain combines TRBV4-1 with TRBJ1-1, with a possible D match to TRBD1 (6 bases). Deletions cut 1 base from V and 1 base from J, with 19 bases between. Per the germline V gene, CDR1 is MGHRA and CDR2 is YSYEKL. The CDR3 sequence is 18 residues long. Here the CDR3 DNA reads TGCGCCAGCAGCCAAGCCAGGGGTGCGGGGCCGAGGAACACTGAAGCTTTCTTT. It translates to CASSQARGAGPRNTEAFF.

This sequence joins TRBV5-6 and TRBJ2-1; 12 bases fit TRBD2. This CDR3 region has 16 residues. Trimming removed 2 bases from V and 7 bases from J; junction bases left unmatched: 7. Germline CDR1 SGHDT, CDR2 YYEEEE. The CDR3 region is CASSLATSGGWNEQFF. CDR3 bases: TGTGCCAGCAGCTTAGCGACTAGCGGGGGTTGGAATGAGCAGTTCTTC.